Listed below are T cell receptor beta chains from one sample, sequenced in a study of T-cell reconstitution after alpha-beta-depleted transplantation in children. TCRdb passed the PCR reads through MiXCR, listing each CDR3 protein once. The sample holds about 200,000 distinct CDR3 sequences; 6.3% are singletons and the top ten take 4.5%. Sequenced here: PBMCs, sampled before TCRalphabeta/CD19-depleted stem cell transplant. Receptors were obtained from a girl under two years old with combined immunodeficiency, due to receive a stem cell transplant. Each CDR3 is given with its conserved first and last residue. The D gene is left open where the match is weak. Where a row states a size, it is once, few, many or the class of an expanded clone; other rows omit it.

j_call,v_call,cdr3_length,clone_size,d_call,cdr3_aa,cdr3_nt
TRBJ2-2,TRBV12-3/TRBV12-4,15,many,TRBD2,CASSSKREGPGELFF,TGTGCCAGCAGCTCTAAACGGGAGGGCCCCGGGGAGCTGTTTTTT
TRBJ2-3,TRBV12-3/TRBV12-4,13,many,NA,CASSSGSTDTQYF,TGTGCCAGCAGTTCTGGGAGCACAGATACGCAGTATTTT
TRBJ2-7,TRBV2,16,many,NA,CASSEPRGRTSYEQYF,TGTGCCAGCAGTGAGCCTCGTGGCAGGACCTCCTACGAGCAGTACTTC
TRBJ1-2,TRBV7-9,17,NA,NA,CASSLGSTGIGNYGYTF,TGTGCCAGCAGCTTAGGCTCGACGGGGATCGGGAACTATGGCTACACCTTC
TRBJ1-2,TRBV12-3/TRBV12-4,13,many,NA,CASSFTVTYGYTF,TGTGCCAGCAGTTTTACGGTTACCTATGGCTACACCTTC
TRBJ1-1,TRBV19,14,many,NA,CASSIGFMNTEAFF,TGTGCCAGTAGTATTGGATTCATGAACACTGAAGCTTTCTTT
TRBJ2-6,TRBV20-1,15,few,NA,CSAREGLIGTNVLTF,TGCAGTGCTAGAGAGGGACTCATCGGAACCAACGTCCTGACTTTC
TRBJ1-1,TRBV7-9,12,many,NA,CASRQMNTEAFF,TGTGCCAGCCGTCAGATGAACACTGAAGCTTTCTTT
TRBJ2-1,TRBV5-1,13,many,NA,CASSFWAYNEQFF,TGCGCCAGCAGCTTTTGGGCCTACAATGAGCAGTTCTTC
TRBJ1-1,TRBV12-3/TRBV12-4,15,many,NA,CASTVFGVLNTEAFF,TGTGCCAGCACCGTGTTTGGGGTCCTGAACACTGAAGCTTTCTTT
TRBJ1-1,TRBV29-1,14,NA,NA,CSVVGGRMNTEAFF,TGCAGCGTTGTGGGGGGGCGGATGAACACTGAAGCTTTCTTT
TRBJ1-2,TRBV11-2,16,few,NA,CASSLVQNPSNYGYTF,TGTGCCAGCAGCTTAGTACAGAATCCCTCTAACTATGGCTACACCTTC
TRBJ2-7,TRBV21-1,14,many,NA,CASSQDRGLYEQYF,TGTGCCAGCAGCCAGGACAGGGGGCTGTACGAGCAGTACTTC
TRBJ2-1,TRBV4-3,14,many,TRBD2,CASSQELITGGPMF,TGCGCCAGCAGCCAAGAGTTGATAACGGGGGGGCCGATGTTC
TRBJ2-5,TRBV24-1,14,once,NA,CATSGETGLATQYF,TGTGCCACCAGTGGCGAGACGGGGCTGGCGACCCAGTACTTC
TRBJ2-7,TRBV19,15,NA,TRBD1,CASSIPGTGTTEQYF,TGTGCCAGTAGTATCCCCGGGACAGGGACTACCGAGCAGTACTTC
TRBJ1-5,TRBV10-2,17,many,TRBD1,CASSESISTGNNQPQHF,TGCGCCAGCAGTGAGTCGATCTCGACAGGGAACAATCAGCCCCAGCATTTT
TRBJ2-1,TRBV20-1,16,many,TRBD2,CSGVQSGSSSYNEQFF,TGCAGTGGGGTTCAGAGCGGGAGTAGCTCCTACAATGAGCAGTTCTTC
TRBJ2-1,TRBV18,15,many,TRBD1,CASSAGTGFINEQFF,TGTGCCAGCTCAGCCGGGACAGGGTTTATCAATGAGCAGTTCTTC
TRBJ2-3,TRBV5-1,15,many,TRBD1,CASSIQQGISDTQYF,TGCGCCAGCAGCATCCAACAGGGGATTTCAGATACGCAGTATTTT
TRBJ2-2,TRBV6-2/TRBV6-3,11,NA,NA,CASTHIGELFF,TGTGCCAGCACCCACATCGGGGAGCTGTTTTTT